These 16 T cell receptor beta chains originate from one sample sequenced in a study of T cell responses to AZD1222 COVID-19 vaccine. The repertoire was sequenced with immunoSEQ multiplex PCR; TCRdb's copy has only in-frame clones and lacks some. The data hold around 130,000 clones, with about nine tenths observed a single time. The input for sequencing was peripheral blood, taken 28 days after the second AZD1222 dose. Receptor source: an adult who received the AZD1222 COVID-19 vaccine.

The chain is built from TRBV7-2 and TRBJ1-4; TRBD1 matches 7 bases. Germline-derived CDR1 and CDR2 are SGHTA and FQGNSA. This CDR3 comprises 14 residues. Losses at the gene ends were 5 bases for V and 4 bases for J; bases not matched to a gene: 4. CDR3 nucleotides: TGTGCCAGCAGCCGGGACAGTTTTAATGAAAAACTGTTTTTT. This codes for CASSRDSFNEKLFF. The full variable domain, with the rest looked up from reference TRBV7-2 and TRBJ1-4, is GAGVSQSPSNKVTEKGKDVELRCDPISGHTALYWYRQSLGQGLEFLIYFQGNSAPDKSGLPSDRFSAERTGGSVSTLTIQRTQQEDSAVYLCASSRDSFNEKLFFGSGTQLSVL.

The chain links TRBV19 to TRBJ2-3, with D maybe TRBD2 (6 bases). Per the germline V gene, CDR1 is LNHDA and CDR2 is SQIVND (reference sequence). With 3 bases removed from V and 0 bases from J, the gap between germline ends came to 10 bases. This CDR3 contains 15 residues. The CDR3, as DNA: TGTGCCAGTAGTATTGGGGGGTCTAGCACAGATACGCAGTATTTT. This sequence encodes CASSIGGSSTDTQYF.

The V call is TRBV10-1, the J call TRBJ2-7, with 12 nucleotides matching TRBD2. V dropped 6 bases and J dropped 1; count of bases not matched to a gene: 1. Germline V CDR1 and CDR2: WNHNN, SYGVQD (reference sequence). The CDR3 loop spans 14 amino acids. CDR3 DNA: TGCGCCAGCAGCGGACTAGCGGGATCCTACGAGCAGTACTTC. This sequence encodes CASSGLAGSYEQYF.

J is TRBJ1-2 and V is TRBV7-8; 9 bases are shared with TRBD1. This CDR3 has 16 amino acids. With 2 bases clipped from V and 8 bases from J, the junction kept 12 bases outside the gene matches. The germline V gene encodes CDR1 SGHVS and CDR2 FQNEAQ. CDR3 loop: CASSLRRTGAILGYTF. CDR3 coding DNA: TGTGCCAGCAGCTTACGACGGACAGGGGCGATTCTCGGCTACACCTTC. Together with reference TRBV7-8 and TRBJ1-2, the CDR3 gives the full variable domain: GAGVSQSPRYKVAKRGQDVALRCDPISGHVSLFWYQQALGQGPEFLTYFQNEAQLDKSGLPSDRFFAERPEGSVSTLKIQRTQQEDSAVYLCASSLRRTGAILGYTFGSGTRLTVV.

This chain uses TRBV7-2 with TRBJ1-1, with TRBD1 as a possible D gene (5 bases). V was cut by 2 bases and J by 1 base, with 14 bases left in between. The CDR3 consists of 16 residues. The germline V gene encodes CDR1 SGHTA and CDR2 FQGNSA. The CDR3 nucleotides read TGTGCCAGCAGCTTATTCTGGGGCGATCCGAACACTGAAGCTTTCTTT. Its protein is CASSLFWGDPNTEAFF.

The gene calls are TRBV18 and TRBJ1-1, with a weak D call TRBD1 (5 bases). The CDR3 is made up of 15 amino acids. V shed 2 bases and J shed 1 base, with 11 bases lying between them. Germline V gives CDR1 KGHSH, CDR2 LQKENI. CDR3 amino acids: CASSPSWGTNTEAFF. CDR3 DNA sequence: TGTGCCAGCTCACCAAGTTGGGGGACGAACACTGAAGCTTTCTTT. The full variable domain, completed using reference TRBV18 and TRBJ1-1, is NAGVMQNPRHLVRRRGQEARLRCSPMKGHSHVYWYRQLPEEGLKFMVYLQKENIIDESGMPKERFSAEFPKEGPSILRIQQVVRGDSAAYFCASSPSWGTNTEAFFGQGTRLTVV.

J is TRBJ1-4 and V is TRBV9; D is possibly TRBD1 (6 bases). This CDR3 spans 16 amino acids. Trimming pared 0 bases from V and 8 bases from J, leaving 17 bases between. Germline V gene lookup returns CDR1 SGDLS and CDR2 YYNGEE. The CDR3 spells CASSVDRRGPGEKLFF. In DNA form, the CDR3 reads TGTGCCAGCAGCGTAGATCGACGGGGGCCCGGAGAAAAACTGTTTTTT.

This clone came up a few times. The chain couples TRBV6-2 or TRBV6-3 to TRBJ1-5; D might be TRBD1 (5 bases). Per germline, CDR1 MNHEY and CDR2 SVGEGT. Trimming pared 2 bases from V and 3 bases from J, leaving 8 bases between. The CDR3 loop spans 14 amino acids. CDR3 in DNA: TGTGCCAGCAGTTACCGACAGCCCAATCAGCCCCAGCATTTT. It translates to CASSYRQPNQPQHF.

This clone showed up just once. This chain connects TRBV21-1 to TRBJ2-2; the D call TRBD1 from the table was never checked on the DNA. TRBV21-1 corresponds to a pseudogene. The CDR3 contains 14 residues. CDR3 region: CASSLDRGTGELFF. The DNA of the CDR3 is TGTGCCAGCAGCCTCGACAGGGGCACCGGGGAGCTGTTTTTT.

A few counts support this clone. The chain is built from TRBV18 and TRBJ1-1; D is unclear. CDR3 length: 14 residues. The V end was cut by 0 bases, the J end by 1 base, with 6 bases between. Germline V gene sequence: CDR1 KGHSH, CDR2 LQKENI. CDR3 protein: CASSPPLGNTEAFF. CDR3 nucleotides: TGTGCCAGCTCACCACCGTTAGGGAACACTGAAGCTTTCTTT.

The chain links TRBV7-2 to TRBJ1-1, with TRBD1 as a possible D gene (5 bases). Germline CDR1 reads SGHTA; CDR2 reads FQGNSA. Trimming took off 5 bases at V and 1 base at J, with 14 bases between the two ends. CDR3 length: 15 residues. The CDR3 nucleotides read TGTGCCAGCAGCCAGGGCCTTCTGACGAACACTGAAGCTTTCTTT. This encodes CASSQGLLTNTEAFF. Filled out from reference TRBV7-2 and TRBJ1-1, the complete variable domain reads GAGVSQSPSNKVTEKGKDVELRCDPISGHTALYWYRQSLGQGLEFLIYFQGNSAPDKSGLPSDRFSAERTGGSVSTLTIQRTQQEDSAVYLCASSQGLLTNTEAFFGQGTRLTVV.

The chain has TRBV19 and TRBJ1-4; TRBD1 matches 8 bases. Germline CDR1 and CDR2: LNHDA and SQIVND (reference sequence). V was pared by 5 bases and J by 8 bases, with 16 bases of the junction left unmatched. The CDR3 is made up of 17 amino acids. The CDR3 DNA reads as TGTGCCAGTAGTGGTTCACTGCAGGGGGCGCCCCGGGAAAAACTGTTTTTT. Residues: CASSGSLQGAPREKLFF.

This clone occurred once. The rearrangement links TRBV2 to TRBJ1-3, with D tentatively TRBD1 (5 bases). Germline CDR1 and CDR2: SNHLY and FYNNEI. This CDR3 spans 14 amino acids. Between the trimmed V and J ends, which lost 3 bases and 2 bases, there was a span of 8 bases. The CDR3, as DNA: TGTGCCAGCAGTGATGGGACCGCTGGAAACACCATATATTTT. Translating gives CASSDGTAGNTIYF.

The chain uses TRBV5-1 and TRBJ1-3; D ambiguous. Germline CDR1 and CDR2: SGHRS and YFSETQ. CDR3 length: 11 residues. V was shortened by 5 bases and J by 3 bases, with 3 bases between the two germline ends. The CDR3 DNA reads TGCGCCAGCAGGGGTGGAAACACCATATATTTT. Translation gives CASRGGNTIYF. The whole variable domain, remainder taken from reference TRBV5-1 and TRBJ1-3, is KAGVTQTPRYLIKTRGQQVTLSCSPISGHRSVSWYQQTPGQGLQFLFEYFSETQRNKGNFPGRFSGRQFSNSRSEMNVSTLELGDSALYLCASRGGNTIYFGEGSWLTVV.

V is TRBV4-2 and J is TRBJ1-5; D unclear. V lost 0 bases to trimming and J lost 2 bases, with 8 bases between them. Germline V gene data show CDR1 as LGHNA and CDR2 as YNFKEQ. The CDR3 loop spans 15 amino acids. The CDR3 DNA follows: TGTGCCAGCAGCCAAGACAATCAAGGCAATCAGCCCCAGCATTTT. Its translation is CASSQDNQGNQPQHF.

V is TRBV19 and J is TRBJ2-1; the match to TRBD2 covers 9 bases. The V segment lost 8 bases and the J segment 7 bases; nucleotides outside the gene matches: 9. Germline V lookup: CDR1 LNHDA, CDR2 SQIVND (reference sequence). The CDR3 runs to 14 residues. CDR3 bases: TGTGCCAGTGGGACTAGCCTCCAATTAAATGAGCAGTTCTTC. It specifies CASGTSLQLNEQFF.